This note documents a single T cell receptor beta chain sequence. What it binds is unknown. This sample is part of a study of cytomegalovirus exposure and HLA in healthy donors. General study findings and limits: Later analysis identified a missense DCLRE1C variant that was linked to TCR beta V- and J-gene trimming. Associated with cytomegalovirus, according to the listing, were around 160 TCR beta chains.

Trimming took 5 bases from V and 4 from J, leaving 18 bases between them. The germline V gene encodes CDR1 MDHEN and CDR2 SYDVKM. CDR3 length: 15 amino acids. Healthy bone marrow donors made up the donors. It was with 60 Vbeta and 13 Jbeta primers that the PCR ran. Sequencing was performed with immunoSEQ multiplex PCR; in TCRdb, only in-frame clones are kept and a portion is missing. This table has 150,000 or so clones, 84% appearing once. The TCR comes from a man aged 30-40 years in good health and CMV-seronegative. The material sequenced was PBMCs. The chain uses TRBV28 and TRBJ2-7, with D possibly being TRBD1 (7 bases). CDR3 protein: CASSHDREVGYEQYF. The CDR3, as DNA: TGTGCCAGCAGTCACGACAGGGAGGTCGGGTACGAGCAGTACTTC.